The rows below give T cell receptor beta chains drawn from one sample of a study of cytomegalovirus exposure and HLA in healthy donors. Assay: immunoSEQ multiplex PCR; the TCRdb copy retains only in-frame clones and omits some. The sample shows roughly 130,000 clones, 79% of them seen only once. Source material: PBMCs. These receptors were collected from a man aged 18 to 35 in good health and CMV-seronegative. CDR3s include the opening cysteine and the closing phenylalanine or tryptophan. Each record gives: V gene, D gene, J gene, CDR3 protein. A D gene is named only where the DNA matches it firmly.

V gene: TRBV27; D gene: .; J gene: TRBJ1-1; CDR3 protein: CASSFLGGLNTEAFF
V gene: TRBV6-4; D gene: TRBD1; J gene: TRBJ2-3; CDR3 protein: CASSDGQGADTQYF
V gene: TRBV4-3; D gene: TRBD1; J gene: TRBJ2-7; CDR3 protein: CASSQRRQGGRIEQYF
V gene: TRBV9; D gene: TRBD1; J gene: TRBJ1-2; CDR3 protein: CASSDRGGYTF
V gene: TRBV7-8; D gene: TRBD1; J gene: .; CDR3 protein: CASSPRDRGGYEQYF
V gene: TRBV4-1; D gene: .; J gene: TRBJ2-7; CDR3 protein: CASSQGDSSYEQYF
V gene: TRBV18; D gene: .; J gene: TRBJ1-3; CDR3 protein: CASSDSSGNTIYF
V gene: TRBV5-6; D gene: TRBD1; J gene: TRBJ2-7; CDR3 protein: CASSSGTGIYEQYF
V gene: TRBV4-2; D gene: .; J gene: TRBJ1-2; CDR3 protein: CASSQDEGRGDGYTF
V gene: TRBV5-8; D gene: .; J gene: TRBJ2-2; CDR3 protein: CASSFYRDTGELFF
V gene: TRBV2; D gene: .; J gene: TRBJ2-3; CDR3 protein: CASKEGGVGTQYF
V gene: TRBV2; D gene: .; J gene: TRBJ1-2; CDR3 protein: CASYPEANYGYTF
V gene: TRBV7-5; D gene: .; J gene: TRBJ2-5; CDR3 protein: CARSLRCEDQETQYF
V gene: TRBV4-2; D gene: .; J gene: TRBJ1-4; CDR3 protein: CASSQARGGEKLFF
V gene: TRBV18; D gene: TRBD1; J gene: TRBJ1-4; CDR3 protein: CASSPVGGSNEKLFF
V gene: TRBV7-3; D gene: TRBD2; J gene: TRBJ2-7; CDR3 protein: CASSSSRGRGVSEQYF
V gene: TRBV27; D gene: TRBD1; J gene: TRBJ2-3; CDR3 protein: CASSSPGTGPTDTQYF
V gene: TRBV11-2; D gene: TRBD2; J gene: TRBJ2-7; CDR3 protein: CASSLGTSGRTSYEQYF
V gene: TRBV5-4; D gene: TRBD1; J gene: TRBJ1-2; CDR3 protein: CASGTGGINGYTF